This T cell receptor beta chain was captured in a study of identifying expanded T cells in peripheral blood. CDR3 length: 13 residues. The V end lost 5 bases, the J end lost 3 bases, and 10 bases lay between the germline ends. Germline assignment: CDR1 MGHDK and CDR2 SYGVNS. Clones were read by immunoSEQ multiplex PCR, and TCRdb kept only the in-frame ones, dropping some. The sample yields tens of thousands of clones, approximately 84% seen once. Sequencing input: blood. The clonotype was recovered from a person aged 18 to 70 in good health. V usage is TRBV25-1 and J usage is TRBJ1-2; D remains ambiguous. CDR3 residues: CASSPSGDYGYTF. Written as DNA, the CDR3 is TGTGCCAGCAGTCCCAGCGGAGACTATGGCTACACCTTC.